This TCR beta chain emerged from a study of graft-versus-host responses after intestinal transplantation. On the study more broadly: Transplantation in recipients was multivisceral, liver-intestinal, or isolated intestinal. All of the recipients had induction that used anti-thymocyte globulin, then tacrolimus and steroids for about 3 years.

Study-wide findings and caveats: Detected in recipient marrow were GvH clones, some of which were first observed in ileum or blood. The study found high graft-versus-host to host-versus-graft clonal ratios in allografts of patients with graft-donor T cell macrochimerism.

Profiled with immunoSEQ multiplex PCR; TCRdb holds only in-frame clones, not every one. The sample contains around 90,000 clones, just under 95% of which appear only once. V was pared by 0 bases and J by 1 base, with 17 bases between. Per germline, CDR1 ENHRY and CDR2 SYGVKD. This CDR3 has 18 residues. A note on this clone: Its antigen remains unknown.

This clonotype originated in a human donor who was the organ donor for an intestinal transplant. The starting material was unstimulated CD8+ T cells sorted from spleen or lymph node cells, obtained before transplant. The V gene is TRBV10-3, the J gene TRBJ2-3, with D perhaps TRBD2 (6 bases). For the CDR3, the DNA is TGTGCCATCAGTGAGTCTGGGGGGATCGTTGCTGGCACAGATACGCAGTATTTT. Its translation is CAISESGGIVAGTDTQYF.